The present entry profiles one T cell receptor (beta chain) with its context. What it binds is not known. The record originates from a study of cytomegalovirus exposure and HLA in healthy donors. Vbeta (60) and Jbeta (13) primers were used in the PCR. Clones were sequenced by immunoSEQ multiplex PCR, and TCRdb holds only the in-frame ones, with some missing. This table holds 90,000 to 130,000 clones, roughly two thirds found once. V was clipped by 0 bases and J by 4 bases; unmatched bases: 1. CDR1 is SGHRS, CDR2 YFSETQ, per germline. The CDR3 has 14 amino acids. Findings and limits, study-wide: In a later analysis, a genetic analysis reported fewer productive-TCR N-insertions in an Asian-associated ancestry cluster than the cohort average. Most TCR sequences were uncommon, yet certain public TCRs appeared in many donors. Investigators reported about 160 TCR beta chains as tied to cytomegalovirus. V- and J-gene trimming of TCR beta was linked (in a later analysis) to a missense DCLRE1C variant.

The chain recombines TRBV5-1 with TRBJ1-3, with TRBD1 identical over 7 bases. The receptor's source is a woman in her twenties or thirties in good health and CMV-seronegative. Material for sequencing was PBMCs. The CDR3 protein is CASSLDRGGNTIYF. The CDR3 bases are TGCGCCAGCAGCTTGGACAGGGGAGGAAACACCATATATTTT.